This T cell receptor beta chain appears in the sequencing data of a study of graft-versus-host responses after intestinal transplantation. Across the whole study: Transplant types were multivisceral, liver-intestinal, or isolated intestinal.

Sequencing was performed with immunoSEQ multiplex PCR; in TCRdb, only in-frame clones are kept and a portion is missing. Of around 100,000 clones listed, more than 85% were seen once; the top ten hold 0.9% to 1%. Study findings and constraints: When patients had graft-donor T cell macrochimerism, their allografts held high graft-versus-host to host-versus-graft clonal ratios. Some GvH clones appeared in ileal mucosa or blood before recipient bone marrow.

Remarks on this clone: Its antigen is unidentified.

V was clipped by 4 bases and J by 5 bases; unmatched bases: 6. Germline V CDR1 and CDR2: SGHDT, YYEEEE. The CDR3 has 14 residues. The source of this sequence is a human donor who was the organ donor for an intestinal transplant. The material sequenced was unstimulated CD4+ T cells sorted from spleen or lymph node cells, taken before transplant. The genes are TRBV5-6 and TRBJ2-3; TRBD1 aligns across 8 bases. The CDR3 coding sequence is TGTGCCAGCAGCCCGACAGGGGTGGTAGATACGCAGTATTTT. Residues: CASSPTGVVDTQYF. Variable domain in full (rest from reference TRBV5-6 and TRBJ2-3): DAGVTQSPTHLIKTRGQQVTLRCSPKSGHDTVSWYQQALGQGPQFIFQYYEEEERQRGNFPDRFSGHQFPNYSSELNVNALLLGDSALYLCASSPTGVVDTQYFGPGTRLTVL.